These 20 T cell receptor beta chains share one sample of origin, sequenced in a study of CD8 T cells in ankylosing spondylitis. Which antigens these TCRs recognize remains unknown. General study findings and limits: What seemed typical of ankylosing spondylitis blood was a TCR beta motif built from several highly homologous variants.

TCRdb fed the 5' RACE reads into MiXCR, producing one record per CDR3 protein. The data contain around 450,000 distinct CDR3 sequences, roughly a quarter of them singletons. Sequencing was done on a sample of blood, either unsorted or a sorted T cell fraction (not recorded which). These receptors came from a male donor with ankylosing spondylitis.

The CDR3 sequence is CASSTVARSGPDTQYF. CDR3 sequence (DNA): TGCGCCAGCAGCACGGTGGCGCGGTCAGGGCCAGATACGCAGTATTTT. The V call is TRBV5-1, the J call TRBJ2-3; D perhaps matches TRBD1 (5 bases). Germline V CDR1 and CDR2: SGHRS, YFSETQ. The CDR3 extends over 16 amino acids. The V end was cut by 4 bases, the J end by 4 bases, with 19 bases between.

The J gene is TRBJ1-5, the V gene TRBV5-1; 8 bases match TRBD1. This CDR3 region has 13 residues. Per germline, CDR1 SGHRS and CDR2 YFSETQ. With 4 bases clipped from V and 5 bases from J, the junction kept 2 bases outside the gene matches. DNA of the CDR3: TGCGCCAGCAGCCCGACAGGGGATCAGCCCCAGCATTTT. Its translation: CASSPTGDQPQHF.

The rearrangement joins TRBV24-1 to TRBJ2-2; 8 bases fit TRBD1. CDR3 size: 16 residues. CDR1 is KGHDR and CDR2 is SFDVKD in the germline V gene. Germline trimming cut 6 bases from V and 3 bases from J; bases unmatched to any gene: 8. CDR3 bases: TGTGCCACCAGTTTACGACAGGGGTGGGACACCGGGGAGCTGTTTTTT. Protein product: CATSLRQGWDTGELFF.

Only a few counts were recorded for this clonotype. This sequence joins TRBV4-2 and TRBJ2-3, with TRBD1 as a possible D gene (6 bases). The CDR3 is made up of 17 amino acids. Germline values: CDR1 LGHNA, CDR2 YNFKEQ. The V end lost 0 bases, the J end lost 5 bases, and 18 bases lay between the germline ends. The CDR3, as DNA: TGTGCCAGCAGCCAAGATCAACGCGGGCAGGGGAAAGATACGCAGTATTTT. This codes for CASSQDQRGQGKDTQYF.

The chain has TRBV27 and TRBJ1-3; D might be TRBD1 (6 bases). Trimming took off 5 bases at V and 0 bases at J, with 17 bases between the two ends. CDR1 is MNHEY, CDR2 SMNVEV, per germline (reference sequence). CDR3 length equals 17 residues. CDR3 nucleotide sequence: TGTGCCAGCAGTACAACATTCGACAGGATCTCTGGAAACACCATATATTTT. This translates into CASSTTFDRISGNTIYF.

The chain joins TRBV4-2 to TRBJ2-2; D possibly uses TRBD1 or TRBD2 (5 bases each). Germline CDR1 LGHNA, CDR2 YNFKEQ. Trimming removed 4 bases from V and 3 bases from J, with 15 bases in between. This CDR3 comprises 16 residues. The DNA for the CDR3 is TGTGCCAGCAGCCTTGGGCTGTCGGGGCACACCGGGGAGCTGTTTTTT. Encoded protein: CASSLGLSGHTGELFF.

This chain connects TRBV5-1 to TRBJ2-2; no reliable D call. This CDR3 is 14 amino acids long. The V end lost 0 bases, the J end lost 1 base, and 4 bases lay between the germline ends. Germline V gene lookup returns CDR1 SGHRS and CDR2 YFSETQ. CDR3 nucleotide sequence: TGCGCCAGCAGCTTGGAGCGGAACACCGGGGAGCTGTTTTTT. Encoded protein: CASSLERNTGELFF.

The V gene is TRBV5-6, the J gene TRBJ1-4; D is ambiguous. Germline loops: CDR1 SGHDT, CDR2 YYEEEE. V lost 4 bases, J lost 4 bases, and 11 bases lay in between. CDR3 size: 14 residues. CDR3 nucleotides: TGTGCCAGCAGCCCCGAGCCGGGTAATGAAAAACTGTTTTTT. It yields the protein CASSPEPGNEKLFF.

This chain uses TRBV5-1 with TRBJ2-3; 10 nucleotides align to TRBD2. J gave up 7 bases and V 4 bases, and 12 bases lay outside the gene matches. The CDR3 is made up of 16 amino acids. The germline V gene has CDR1 SGHRS and CDR2 YFSETQ. In nucleotides, the CDR3 is TGCGCCAGCAGCCCCCGAGTCGCTAGCGGGAGTCATACGCAGTATTTT. It yields the protein CASSPRVASGSHTQYF. The full variable domain, with the rest looked up from reference TRBV5-1 and TRBJ2-3, is KAGVTQTPRYLIKTRGQQVTLSCSPISGHRSVSWYQQTPGQGLQFLFEYFSETQRNKGNFPGRFSGRQFSNSRSEMNVSTLELGDSALYLCASSPRVASGSHTQYFGPGTRLTVL.

The rearrangement joins TRBV3-1 to TRBJ2-3; 12 nucleotides agree with TRBD2. With 0 bases clipped from V and 2 bases from J, the junction kept 12 bases outside the gene matches. The length of the CDR3 is 20 residues. Germline loops: CDR1 LGHDT, CDR2 YNNKEL (reference sequence). CDR3 loop: CASSQEVPVGLAGFTDTQYF. The DNA of the CDR3 is TGTGCCAGCAGCCAAGAAGTCCCAGTTGGACTAGCGGGATTCACAGATACGCAGTATTTT.

The CDR3 loop is CASSDSPGRAGQPQHF. CDR3 DNA: TGTGCCAGCAGTGATTCGCCGGGAAGGGCTGGTCAGCCCCAGCATTTT. The chain employs TRBV2 and TRBJ1-5; D ambiguous. This CDR3 has 16 amino acids. CDR1 and CDR2 from the germline V gene are SNHLY and FYNNEI. The ends were cut back, 3 bases at V and 6 bases at J, with 18 bases in the middle.

This clonotype came up a few times. The genes are TRBV7-2 and TRBJ1-2; 8 positions match TRBD1. With 4 bases clipped from V and 3 bases from J, the junction kept 4 bases outside the gene matches. Per germline, CDR1 SGHTA and CDR2 FQGNSA. The CDR3 runs to 14 residues. The DNA of the CDR3 is TGTGCCAGCAGCTCTGGGACAGGAGACTATGGCTACACCTTC. It codes for CASSSGTGDYGYTF.

The chain combines TRBV9 with TRBJ2-5; D is unclear. The germline gives CDR1 SGDLS, CDR2 YYNGEE. The CDR3 covers 14 residues. Trimming took 3 bases from V and 5 from J, leaving 14 bases between them. CDR3 sequence reads: CASSAWAGSETQYF. For the CDR3, the DNA is TGTGCCAGCAGCGCCTGGGCTGGGTCGGAGACCCAGTACTTC.

The chain couples TRBV24-1 to TRBJ2-1; D is possibly TRBD1 (5 bases). The germline V gene encodes CDR1 KGHDR and CDR2 SFDVKD. V was shortened by 1 base and J by 5 bases, with 11 bases between the two germline ends. The CDR3 is made up of 15 amino acids. CDR3 region: CATSDFQGFHNEQFF. DNA of the CDR3: TGTGCCACCAGTGATTTTCAGGGTTTCCACAATGAGCAGTTCTTC.

The CDR3 nucleotides are TGCGCCAGCAGCTTGTCCGCAACCGAAGAGACCCAGTACTTC. Protein product: CASSLSATEETQYF. The chain joins TRBV5-1 to TRBJ2-5; unclear D gene. There are 14 residues in the CDR3. Germline loops: CDR1 SGHRS, CDR2 YFSETQ. V shed 1 base and J shed 3 bases, with 10 bases lying between them.

This clonotype has only a few counts. The chain recombines TRBV20-1 with TRBJ1-5; a possible D gene is TRBD1 (6 bases). CDR1 DFQATT and CDR2 SNEGSKA come from the germline V gene (reference sequence). Trimming left V 5 bases short and J 1 base short, with 12 bases between. The CDR3 covers 14 residues. CDR3: CSAFGQYSNQPQHF. The CDR3 DNA reads as TGCAGTGCTTTCGGACAGTACAGCAATCAGCCCCAGCATTTT.

This clonotype was observed a handful of times. CDR3 in DNA: TGTGCCAGCAGTGACCTGAGAGTCAACCAAGAGACCCAGTACTTC. It encodes CASSDLRVNQETQYF. J is TRBJ2-5 and V is TRBV25-1; D call uncertain. With 3 bases removed from V and 0 bases from J, the gap between germline ends came to 11 bases. Germline loops: CDR1 MGHDK, CDR2 SYGVNS. The CDR3 has 15 residues.

Only a few counts were recorded for this clonotype. The chain recombines TRBV7-2 with TRBJ1-1, with a weak D call TRBD1 (5 bases). Looked up from germline, CDR1 is SGHTA and CDR2 is FQGNSA. This CDR3 region has 14 residues. V lost 0 bases and J 11 bases, leaving 16 bases between the germline ends. The CDR3 here is CASSLARDDVRAFF. The CDR3 region has the DNA TGTGCCAGCAGCTTAGCCCGGGACGACGTTAGGGCTTTCTTT.

This CDR3 reads CASSQDGVPSEGDEQFF. For the CDR3, the DNA is TGTGCCAGCAGCCAAGATGGGGTTCCATCAGAGGGCGATGAGCAGTTCTTC. This chain connects TRBV4-2 to TRBJ2-1, with a tentative D call TRBD2 (5 bases). Germline V CDR1 and CDR2: LGHNA, YNFKEQ. The CDR3 contains 17 residues. V lost 0 bases and J lost 8, with 20 bases in between.

The J gene is TRBJ2-1, the V gene TRBV12-5; D remains ambiguous. The CDR3 consists of 12 residues. CDR1 and CDR2 from the germline V gene are LGHNT and FRNRAP. The V end was cut by 7 bases, the J end by 5 bases, with 9 bases between. The CDR3 sequence is CASARYDNEQFF. The CDR3 DNA follows: TGTGCTAGTGCCCGGTACGACAATGAGCAGTTCTTC. Variable domain in full (rest from reference TRBV12-5 and TRBJ2-1): DARVTQTPRHKVTEMGQEVTMRCQPILGHNTVFWYRQTMMQGLELLAYFRNRAPLDDSGMPKDRFSAEMPDATLATLKIQPSEPRDSAVYFCASARYDNEQFFGPGTRLTVL.